What follows describes a single TCR beta chain. The data were obtained in a study of glioma-infiltrating T cells after dendritic cell vaccination. The primer mix had 60 V beta and 13 J beta primers. Here immunoSEQ multiplex PCR was the method, and the copy in TCRdb shows in-frame clones only, minus some. The table has some 100,000 clones, 85% seen once. Germline V gene sequence: CDR1 MNHEY, CDR2 SMNVEV (reference sequence). Trimming removed 10 bases from V and 4 bases from J; junction bases left unmatched: 6. This CDR3 has 12 amino acids. This specimen consisted of blood, obtained before dendritic cell vaccination. The receptor was derived from a human donor with glioblastoma. The rearrangement joins TRBV27 to TRBJ2-7; 8 nucleotides line up with TRBD1. CDR3: CATRDRLYEQYF. CDR3 nucleotide sequence: TGTGCCACCCGGGACAGGTTATACGAGCAGTACTTC.